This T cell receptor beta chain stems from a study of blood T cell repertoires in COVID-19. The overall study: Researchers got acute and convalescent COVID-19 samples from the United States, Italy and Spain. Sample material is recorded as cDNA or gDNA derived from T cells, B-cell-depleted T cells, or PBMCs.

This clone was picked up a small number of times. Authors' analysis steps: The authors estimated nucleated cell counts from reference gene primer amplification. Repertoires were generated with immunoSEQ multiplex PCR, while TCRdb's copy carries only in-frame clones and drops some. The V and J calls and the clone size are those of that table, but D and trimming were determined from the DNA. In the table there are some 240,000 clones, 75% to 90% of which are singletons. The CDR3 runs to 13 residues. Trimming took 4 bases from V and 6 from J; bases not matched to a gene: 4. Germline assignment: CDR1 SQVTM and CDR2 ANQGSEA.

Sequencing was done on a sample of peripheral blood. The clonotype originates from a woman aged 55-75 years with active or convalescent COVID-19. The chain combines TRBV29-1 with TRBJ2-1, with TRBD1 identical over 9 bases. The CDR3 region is CSVGGTGTNEQFF. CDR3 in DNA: TGCAGCGTTGGTGGGACAGGGACCAATGAGCAGTTCTTC.